These T cell receptor beta chains were read from a single sample in a study of human T cells and chemical hapten exposure. MiXCR, applied by TCRdb to the RACE reads, yields one record per CDR3 protein. The repertoire includes 69,000 or so distinct CDR3 sequences, approximately 10% of them detected once, and around 7% sits in the top ten. The material was whole blood, obtained in connection with sensitization to the hapten diphenylcyclopropenone (DPC). Receptors originate from a woman aged 45-65 years with alopecia areata. Some clones in this sample may be carry-over from other donors' samples. Each CDR3 is given with its conserved first and last residue. Each record gives: CDR3 protein, J gene, V gene.

CASSADRDYLNTGELFF	TRBJ2-2	TRBV6-1
CASRRTGDTSSYEQYF	TRBJ2-7	TRBV7-9
CASSPRDSGGRNTEAFF	TRBJ1-1	TRBV18
CASSMDRAAYYGYTF	TRBJ1-2	TRBV5-1
CASSLTGGDTQYF	TRBJ2-3	TRBV7-2
CASSFGDTDEKLFF	TRBJ1-4	TRBV12-3/TRBV12-4
CASSQFCGRAHEQYF	TRBJ2-7	TRBV23-1
CSVTRDVSTEAFF	TRBJ1-1	TRBV29-1
CASSLARVGTEAFF	TRBJ1-1	TRBV12-3/TRBV12-4
CASTERAETQYF	TRBJ2-5	TRBV3-1
CASSLIPGGSGAFF	TRBJ1-1	TRBV11-2
CSVAEGGADTQYF	TRBJ2-3	TRBV29-1
CASEDNEQFF	TRBJ2-1	TRBV12-5
CSPKSLAYNEQFF	TRBJ2-1	TRBV20-1
CASSVDDRVPYEQYF	TRBJ2-7	TRBV9
CASSFGAGDGTDTQYF	TRBJ2-3	TRBV11-3
CASRVLAANTGELFF	TRBJ2-2	TRBV2
CSVDQGGTDTQYF	TRBJ2-3	TRBV29-1
CSAPSGAGVHTDTQYF	TRBJ2-3	TRBV20-1
CSVLQGTSGNTIYF	TRBJ1-3	TRBV29-1
CASSPRAAGDISSQYF	TRBJ2-3	TRBV7-2
CASSQGTGGSYLNSPLHF	TRBJ1-6	TRBV3-1
CASSWAGGAEQYF	TRBJ2-7	TRBV11-2
CASSPRGTNTGELFF	TRBJ2-2	TRBV3-1
CASSLEGVQGSAFF	TRBJ1-1	TRBV7-9
CASSYSISGSTDTQYF	TRBJ2-3	TRBV6-5
CASSEDRLNQPQHF	TRBJ1-5	TRBV6-1
CASSLAGTRQFF	TRBJ2-1	TRBV7-9
CASSLSFYTGELFF	TRBJ2-2	TRBV7-2
CASSPPRTVDSYEQYF	TRBJ2-7	TRBV18
CASSLILAGGETQYF	TRBJ2-5	TRBV7-6
CASSRGLAGDDEQYF	TRBJ2-7	TRBV7-9
CSVGEGVAKNIQYF	TRBJ2-4	TRBV29-1
CASGLVLGPPGQGQPQHF	TRBJ1-5	TRBV12-5
CATGANEKLFF	TRBJ1-4	TRBV4-1
CASSSWNRREYNEQFF	TRBJ2-1	TRBV5-1
CASSPAGTLSYNEQFF	TRBJ2-1	TRBV27
CASSQGVLTSYGYTF	TRBJ1-2	TRBV4-1
CVSSLAGRSYEQYF	TRBJ2-7	TRBV7-6
CSIRTGGDFMNTEAFF	TRBJ1-1	TRBV29-1
CSATLAGIGNEQFF	TRBJ2-1	TRBV20-1
CASILHTSTEAFF	TRBJ1-1	TRBV6-2/TRBV6-3
CASSSGFAETQYF	TRBJ2-5	TRBV7-9
CASSPQGQGTYNEQFF	TRBJ2-1	TRBV5-1
CASSYSPGVTEAFF	TRBJ1-1	TRBV6-5
CASSLGQSVYGYTF	TRBJ1-2	TRBV7-9
CSARDLLADEQYF	TRBJ2-7	TRBV20-1
CASSQRTWSGTSENEQFF	TRBJ2-1	TRBV7-7
CASSLAIQGSPYEQYF	TRBJ2-7	TRBV11-2
CASSILAGGVGELFF	TRBJ2-2	TRBV2
CASSSAGGSYEQYF	TRBJ2-7	TRBV5-1
CASSDRDDEQFF	TRBJ2-1	TRBV7-9